This TCR beta chain was observed in a study of somatic mutations in cytotoxic T cells in rheumatoid arthritis (dated by TCRdb to 2016 to 2017). In terms of the full investigation: Sorted V beta1+ cells also underwent TCRB sequencing, and some V beta antibody-stained T-cell populations were flow-sorted at nearly 100% purity on a FACSAria II or Sony SH800. Patients and controls did not essentially differ in median age, which was nearly identical between the groups. Whether expanded CD8+ T-cell clones in untreated, newly diagnosed rheumatoid arthritis carry somatic mutations was the study question, and clonality was characterized with TCRB deep sequencing. For roughly 63 rheumatoid arthritis patients and more than 15 healthy controls, TCRB deep sequencing was carried out.

Buffy coats from some 21 blood donors served as healthy controls, a group that was about 60% female with a median age of approximately 56 years (range roughly 21-70). On an AutoMACS, CD4+ and CD8+ cells were isolated via positive magnetic bead selection, and their purity was verified by flow cytometry. Ficoll-Paque PLUS density gradient separation was used to isolate peripheral blood mononuclear cells. DNA from CD4-enriched, CD8-enriched or PBMC samples was extracted using Nucleospin Tissue or Tissue XS kits and then quantified on a Qubit 2.0 fluorometer. In its sample, this clone was seen once. Its antigen is unknown. No much larger clone is present one base from it, and per-base qualities are unavailable. Sequencing of TCRB CDR3 was done on genomic DNA with the immunoSEQ assay. The source study handled its data this way. Only productive TCRB rearrangements were included in the analyses. A clone was defined by a unique TCRB CDR3 sequence, and clonality was computed as a productive clonality index based on Shannon entropy. The template counts of each clone relative to the total templates per sample were used to calculate repertoire overlap between two samples. V-gene usage measured by flow cytometry correlated with TCRB sequencing V-gene usage, with a Spearman r of roughly 0.55. Entries here come from immuneACCESS through TCRdb and include only in-frame sequences with V and J called. Some clones fail to appear in such tables; in the studies checked, an unresolved V gene covers under half of the shortfall, and the cause of the remainder is unknown. The V and J calls and clone size are taken from that table; D and trimming were inferred from the DNA. Present in this sample are about 26,000 clones, 82% of which were seen just once. Around 5% of the sample lies in the top ten.

On the study overall, not on this receptor specifically: The antigen targets of the expanded CD8+ clones were unknown, and absence from virus-specific databases did not rule out viral specificity. Several identical CD8+ TCRB sequences were found in both blood and synovial fluid, and in about an eighth of the 65 patients the largest CD8+ clone exceeded 20% of CD8+ cells. CD8+ clonality increased with age in patients (Spearman r of about 0.5) but not in healthy controls. CD8+ T-cell clonality in rheumatoid arthritis patients was not significantly different from that in age-matched healthy controls.

Sequenced input: CD8+ T cells sorted from blood. The sequence derives from a man in his fifties or sixties in good health.

Here is the DNA: TGCGCCAGCAGCGGGAGAGGACTAGAGTCCGGGGAGCTGTTTTTT. This translates into CASSGRGLESGELFF. The chain joins TRBV4-1 to TRBJ2-2; 7 bases in the junction line up with TRBD2. V is pruned by 5 bases and J by 6 bases, leaving 9 bases of the junction without a gene match. The CDR3 contains 15 residues, cysteine and phenylalanine counted. Just the 45-base CDR3 DNA is kept, in frame starting at base 1. CDR1 is given as MGHRA and CDR2 as YSYEKL, both from the germline V gene.